The 10 T cell receptor beta chains listed next were all sequenced from one sample in a study of blood T cell repertoires in COVID-19. Sequenced by immunoSEQ multiplex PCR; TCRdb stores in-frame clones only, minus some. Found here are about 260,000 clones, 85% of them singletons; the top ten hold more than 10%. Sample: peripheral blood. The receptor source for this set is a human donor in a cohort sampled during active COVID-19.

The chain is built from TRBV28 and TRBJ1-2; a possible D gene is TRBD1 (6 bases). V was pared by 2 bases and J by 6 bases, with 13 bases between. This CDR3 has 14 residues. From germline, CDR1 is MDHEN and CDR2 SYDVKM. This CDR3 is CASSLPAGADGYTF. The CDR3 DNA sequence: TGTGCCAGCAGTTTACCCGCGGGGGCGGATGGCTACACCTTC.

This rearrangement joins TRBV29-1 to TRBJ2-3; D gene uncertain. This CDR3 contains 11 residues. Germline V CDR1 and CDR2: SQVTM, ANQGSEA. Trimming stripped 4 bases from V and 2 bases from J, with 4 bases between. For the CDR3, the DNA is TGCAGCGTTGCCAACACAGATACGCAGTATTTT. It is translated as CSVANTDTQYF.

The chain carries TRBV27 and TRBJ2-3; 8 nucleotides match TRBD1. V lost 3 bases, J lost 6 bases, and 23 bases stayed unmatched. The CDR3 is made up of 20 amino acids. Germline V gene sequence: CDR1 MNHEY, CDR2 SMNVEV (reference sequence). The CDR3: CASSFKLPGQAFVGLDTQYF. The CDR3 bases are TGTGCCAGCAGTTTTAAACTCCCGGGACAGGCGTTTGTGGGATTGGATACGCAGTATTTT.

V is TRBV7-2 and J is TRBJ2-6; TRBD1 is a possible D gene (5 bases). Trimming pared 1 base from V and 2 bases from J, leaving 9 bases between. The CDR3 has 16 amino acids. Germline CDR1 reads SGHTA; CDR2 reads FQGNSA. The CDR3 DNA reads as TGTGCCAGCAGCTTAGTTATCAGGGCTGGGGCCAACGTCCTGACTTTC. Protein: CASSLVIRAGANVLTF. Based on the CDR3 plus reference TRBV7-2 and TRBJ2-6, the full variable domain is GAGVSQSPSNKVTEKGKDVELRCDPISGHTALYWYRQSLGQGLEFLIYFQGNSAPDKSGLPSDRFSAERTGGSVSTLTIQRTQQEDSAVYLCASSLVIRAGANVLTFGAGSRLTVL.

This clone occurred a few times. This chain connects TRBV19 to TRBJ1-6; perhaps TRBD1 as D (6 bases). The CDR3 is made up of 15 amino acids. V was pared by 7 bases and J by 0 bases, with 10 bases between. From germline, CDR1 is LNHDA and CDR2 SQIVND (reference sequence). The CDR3 DNA reads TGTGCCAGTAAGGGGGATCTCTCCTATAATTCACCCCTCCACTTT. Protein product: CASKGDLSYNSPLHF.

The chain joins TRBV21-1 to TRBJ1-2; the table's TRBD1 call for D was not verified on the DNA. TRBV21-1 is given as a pseudogene. This CDR3 has 16 amino acids. The CDR3 nucleotides read TGTGCCAGCAGCAAAGCGCAAGGGATTCAGGGGTATGGCTACACCTTC. As protein: CASSKAQGIQGYGYTF.

The rearrangement joins TRBV7-9 to TRBJ2-6, with no clear D. Trimming took 6 bases from V and 4 from J, leaving 10 bases between them. Germline loops: CDR1 SEHNR, CDR2 FQNEAQ (reference sequence). The CDR3 loop spans 14 amino acids. The chain's CDR3 is CASRLLKGANVLTF. Written as DNA, the CDR3 is TGTGCCAGCAGACTTCTTAAGGGGGCCAACGTCCTGACTTTC.

This chain joins TRBV19 and TRBJ2-2, with D possibly being TRBD2 (5 bases). Germline V gene sequence: CDR1 LNHDA, CDR2 SQIVND (reference sequence). V was cut by 7 bases and J by 1 base, with 19 bases left in between. CDR3 length: 17 amino acids. CDR3 bases: TGTGCCAGTACCCCTTTGCGGGCCGTCAAGAACACCGGGGAGCTGTTTTTT. Translating it yields CASTPLRAVKNTGELFF.

V usage is TRBV6-2 or TRBV6-3 and J usage is TRBJ2-2, with 7 bases identical to TRBD2. Looked up from germline, CDR1 is MNHEY and CDR2 is SVGEGT. This CDR3 comprises 14 residues. V was clipped by 6 bases and J by 4 bases; unmatched bases: 5. This CDR3 is CASSPGRSTGELFF. In DNA, the CDR3 is TGTGCCAGCAGCCCCGGGAGGTCCACCGGGGAGCTGTTTTTT.

This rearrangement joins TRBV4-2 to TRBJ1-5, with D hard to call. CDR1 LGHNA and CDR2 YNFKEQ come from the germline V gene. This CDR3 region has 16 residues. Trimming took 1 base from V and 0 from J, leaving 10 bases between them. In DNA, the CDR3 is TGTGCCAGCAGCCAAGCCGGGGATTATAGCAATCAGCCCCAGCATTTT. As protein: CASSQAGDYSNQPQHF.